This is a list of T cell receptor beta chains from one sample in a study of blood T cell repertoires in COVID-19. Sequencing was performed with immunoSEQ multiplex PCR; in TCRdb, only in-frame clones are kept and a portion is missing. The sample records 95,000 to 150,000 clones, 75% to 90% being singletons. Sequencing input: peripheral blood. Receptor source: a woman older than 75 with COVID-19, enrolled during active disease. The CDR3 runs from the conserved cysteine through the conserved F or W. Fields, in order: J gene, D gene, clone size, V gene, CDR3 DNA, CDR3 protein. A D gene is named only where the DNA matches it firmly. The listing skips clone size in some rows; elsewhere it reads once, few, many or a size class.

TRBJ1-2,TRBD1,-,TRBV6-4,TGTGCCAGCAGTGTCAACCCGCAGGGGGCGAGTGGCTACACCTTC,CASSVNPQGASGYTF
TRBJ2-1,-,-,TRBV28,TGTGCCAGCTTAGCTAGATTCAATGAGCAGTTCTTC,CASLARFNEQFF
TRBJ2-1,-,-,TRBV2,TGTGCCAGCTCACTAGGCGAGCAGTTCTTC,CASSLGEQFF
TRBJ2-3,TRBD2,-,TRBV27,TGTGCCAGCAGCCCTGGGGGGGGGTATTTGAATACGCAGTATTTT,CASSPGGGYLNTQYF
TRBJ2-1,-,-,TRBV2,TGTGCCAGCAGGGGGAGGTGGGTCGCTAACCCTGAGCAGTTCTTC,CASRGRWVANPEQFF
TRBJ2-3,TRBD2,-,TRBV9,TGTGCCAGCAGTGGACTAGCGGGAGGGCATACGCAGTATTTT,CASSGLAGGHTQYF
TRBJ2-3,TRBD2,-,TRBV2,TGTGCCAGCGGACTAGCGGCTAGCACAGATACGCAGTATTTT,CASGLAASTDTQYF
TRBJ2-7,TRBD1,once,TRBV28,TGTGCCAGCAGTCCCGGACAGGGATCCCTCGCCGAGCAGTACTTC,CASSPGQGSLAEQYF
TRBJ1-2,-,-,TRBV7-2,TGTGCCAGCAGCTTAATGCCGGTGAACTATGGCTACACCTTC,CASSLMPVNYGYTF
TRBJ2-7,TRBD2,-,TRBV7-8,TGTGCCAGCAGCTTAGTGGGACTAGCGGAAATGCCCTACGAGCAGTACTTC,CASSLVGLAEMPYEQYF
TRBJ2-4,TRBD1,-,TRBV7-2,TGTGCCAGCAGCTTAGGACAGGGTGTAAACATTCAGTACTTC,CASSLGQGVNIQYF
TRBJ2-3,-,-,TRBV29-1,TGCAGCGCTGGCGTCAGGCCTAGCACAGATACGCAGTATTTT,CSAGVRPSTDTQYF
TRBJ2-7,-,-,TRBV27,TGTGCCAGCAGTGCCCTCTCTGGGGACTGGTCCTACGAGCAGTACTTC,CASSALSGDWSYEQYF
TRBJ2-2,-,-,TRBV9,TGTGCCAGCAGTTCACTAGCGAACACCGGGGAGCTGTTTTTT,CASSSLANTGELFF
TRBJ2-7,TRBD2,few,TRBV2,TGTGCCAGCAGCGAACTAGCGGCAAGCTCCTACGAGCAGTACTTC,CASSELAASSYEQYF
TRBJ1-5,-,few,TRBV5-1,TGCGCCAGCAGCTTGGACTCAGGGGAAAATCAGCCCCAGCATTTT,CASSLDSGENQPQHF
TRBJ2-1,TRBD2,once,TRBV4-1,TGCGCCAGCAGCCAGAGACTCGGGGCAGCGGGAGTAGGAAATGAGCAGTTCTTC,CASSQRLGAAGVGNEQFF
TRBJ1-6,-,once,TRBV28,TGTGCCAGCAGCTCCATAGATTCACCCCTCCACTTT,CASSSIDSPLHF
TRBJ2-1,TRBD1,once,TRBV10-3,TGTGCCATCAGTGGGACAGGGGGTAGTAGTGAGCAGTTCTTC,CAISGTGGSSEQFF
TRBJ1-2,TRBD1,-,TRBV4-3,TGCGCCAGCAGCCGCGGGACAGCCGCAGCGGCGGGCTACACCTTC,CASSRGTAAAAGYTF
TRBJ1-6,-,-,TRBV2,TGTGCCAGCAGTGAGGCCCTCGAAGTCTCACCCCTCCACTTT,CASSEALEVSPLHF
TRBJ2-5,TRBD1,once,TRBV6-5,TGTGCCAGCGCCGGGACAGGGTGGGAGACCCAGTACTTC,CASAGTGWETQYF
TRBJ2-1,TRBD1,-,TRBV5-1,TGCGCCAGCAGCGTAACAGGGGACGCGGTCAATGAGCAGTTCTTC,CASSVTGDAVNEQFF
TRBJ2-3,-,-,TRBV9,TGTGCCAGCAGCGTGAGAGGGACAGATACGCAGTATTTT,CASSVRGTDTQYF
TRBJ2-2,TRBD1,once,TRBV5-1,TGCGCCAGCAGCCCCGGGACAGCGAACACCGGGGAGCTGTTTTTT,CASSPGTANTGELFF
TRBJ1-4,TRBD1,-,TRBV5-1,TGCGCCAGCAGCTTAGGGGACAGGGAATATGAAAAACTGTTTTTT,CASSLGDREYEKLFF
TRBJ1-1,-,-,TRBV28,TGTGCCAGCAGTTTTCTAACAGGGATGAACACTGAAGCTTTCTTT,CASSFLTGMNTEAFF
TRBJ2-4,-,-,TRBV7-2,TGTGCCAGCAGCCCAGGTCTAGCCAAAAACATTCAGTACTTC,CASSPGLAKNIQYF
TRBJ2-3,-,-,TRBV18,TGTGCCAGCTCACCCTACACAGATACGCAGTATTTT,CASSPYTDTQYF
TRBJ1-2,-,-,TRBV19,TGTGCCAGTAGTATAGTAGGCATGGGAGTCTCATACTATGGCTACACCTTC,CASSIVGMGVSYYGYTF
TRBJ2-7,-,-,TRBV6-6,TGTGCCAGCAAGCACAGGGAATCCTACGAGCAGTACTTC,CASKHRESYEQYF
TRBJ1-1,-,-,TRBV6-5,TGTGCCAGCAGTTACACTCAGAACACTGAAGCTTTCTTT,CASSYTQNTEAFF
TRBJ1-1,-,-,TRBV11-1,TGTGCCAGCAGCAATAATCGAGCCAACACTGAAGCTTTCTTT,CASSNNRANTEAFF
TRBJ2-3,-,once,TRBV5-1,TGCGCCAGCAGCTTTGGAGGAATTGAGGATACGCAGTATTTT,CASSFGGIEDTQYF
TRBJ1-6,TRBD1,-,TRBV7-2,TGTGCCAGCAGCTTATTGCTCCGGACAGGGGATAATTCACCCCTCCACTTT,CASSLLLRTGDNSPLHF
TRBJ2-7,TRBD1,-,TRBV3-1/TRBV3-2,TGTGCCAGCAGCCAAGACAGGGGGCGAGAGCAGTACTTC,CASSQDRGREQYF
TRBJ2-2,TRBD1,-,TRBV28,TGTGCCAGCAGTCCGCCGGGACAGGGTACCGGGGAGCTGTTTTTT,CASSPPGQGTGELFF
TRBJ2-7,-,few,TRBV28,TGTGCCAGCAGTTTAATGATGCGTTCCGAGCAGTACTTC,CASSLMMRSEQYF
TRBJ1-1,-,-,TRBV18,TGTGCCAGCGTGACTTCGGGGACTGAAGCTTTCTTT,CASVTSGTEAFF
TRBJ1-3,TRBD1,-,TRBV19,TGTGCCAGTAGTATAGTGGGACAGCCTGGACCCATATATTTT,CASSIVGQPGPIYF